The 3 T cell receptor beta chains given below trace back to one sample, sequenced in a study of blood T cells in healthy people across ages. With a J-beta primer mix and a sample-barcoded 5' primer, a second PCR ran roughly 6 to 11 cycles. TCRdb used MiXCR to reprocess the 5' RACE reads, holding one entry per CDR3 protein. The data show 980,000 or so distinct CDR3 sequences, roughly 52% seen once. The sample taken for sequencing was blood. All receptors come from a man aged 25-40 years in good health.

This chain links TRBV9 with TRBJ2-7; TRBD2 is a possible D gene (7 bases). The CDR3 sequence is 16 residues long. The germline gives CDR1 SGDLS, CDR2 YYNGEE. The germline V and J ends were trimmed by 0 bases and 1 base, with 14 bases remaining between them. The CDR3 bases are TGTGCCAGCAGCGTAGCGGCCGGGGGGCCTTCCTACGAGCAGTACTTC. This translates into CASSVAAGGPSYEQYF.

This clonotype was found once. The chain employs TRBV6-6 and TRBJ2-7, with unresolved D. The CDR3 is 15 amino acids. CDR1 and CDR2 (germline): MNHNY, SVGAGI (reference sequence). V shed 2 bases and J shed 3 bases, with 14 bases lying between them. The CDR3 region is CASSYHDTDHYEQYF. The CDR3 DNA sequence: TGTGCCAGCAGTTACCATGACACCGACCACTACGAGCAGTACTTC.

This clonotype was seen a single time. Being one base from a much bigger clone, this may be a read error. CDR3 in amino acids: CASSSGAYNEQYF. In DNA form, the CDR3 reads TGTGCCAGCAGTAGCGGGGCCTACAATGAGCAGTACTTC. The chain is built from TRBV2 and TRBJ2-1; 7 bases align to TRBD2. Gene TRBJ2-7 matches the end of the DNA better, so the J call may be wrong. The germline CDR1 and CDR2 sequences are SNHLY and FYNNEI. The CDR3 sequence is 13 residues long.